This T cell receptor (beta chain) is drawn from a study of blood T cell repertoires in COVID-19 (dated by TCRdb to about 2020). Broadly, across the study: The collaborator samples originated in the United States, Italy and Spain and spanned the acute and convalescent phases of COVID-19. The samples were drawn from two sources: the first 160 participants of the ongoing ImmuneRACE study, and fewer than 1,500 subjects contributed by 6 global collaborators. The repertoires were released in a freely available public database intended as a resource for research on the immune response to SARS-CoV-2. Sample metadata almost always included a de-identified subject ID, COVID-19 status, age in years and sex. The prospective study material was composed of cDNA or gDNA derived from T cells, B-cell-depleted T cells, or PBMCs. Deeply sampled blood TCRbeta repertoires from subjects exposed to, actively infected with, or recovered from COVID-19 were included in the dataset. Where available, HLA class I and class II types were obtained from metadata supplied by the sample provider rather than from assay-based typing. The full study reports these points: How much clinical and demographic metadata was included differed by source and by participant, and the metadata was provided uncurated.

Enrolling through a virtual design, the prospective study's participants ranged in age from roughly 18 to 95 years and lived across 24 United States geographic areas. In the prospective study, participants were assigned to cohorts based on the clinical history participants reported in a screening survey and a study questionnaire. ImmuneRACE Cohort 3 recovered participants were defined by two consecutive negative NP/OP PCR tests, healthcare professional clearance, or symptom resolution. In the prospective study, mobile phlebotomists collected whole blood, serum and a nasopharyngeal or oropharyngeal swab from each participant. Participants in the prospective study had the option to provide additional blood draws and questionnaires over an approximately 2-month period. Before DNA extraction, prospective study blood samples were shipped either frozen or at room temperature. CDR1 and CDR2 (SQVTM, ANQGSEA) derive from the germline V gene. The CDR3, cysteine through phenylalanine, is 18 amino acids long. Only the CDR3 region is kept as DNA, spanning 54 bases read in frame from base 1. Relative to germline, V is 3 bases shorter and J is 1 base shorter, with 22 bases between their ends.

The immunoSEQ Assay, a bias-controlled multiplex PCR, was used to amplify TCRbeta CDR3 regions from genomic DNA. Per the authors' processing: Nucleated cell counts per sample were estimated from amplification of reference gene primers within the assay. To quantify the absolute abundance of each unique TCRbeta CDR3 rearrangement, sequence reads were collapsed and filtered. For each sample, productive Simpson clonality was calculated as the square root of Simpson's diversity index over productive rearrangements. TCRdb's version of the immuneACCESS table is confined to in-frame rearrangements and falls short of the full clone set. An unresolved V gene accounts for under half of the shortfall where checked; the remainder is of unknown origin. Clone size and the V and J calls come from that table; the DNA yielded D and trimming. The sample profile shows fewer than 300,000 clones; approximately 90% of them were found once. The biggest ten clones account for just under 9% of the sample.

With respect to this clone: Its recognized antigen is unknown. Base qualities are not at hand, and no much larger clone is one base apart.

In this chain, TRBV29-1 is recombined with TRBJ2-1, with TRBD2 perhaps the D gene, on 5 matching bases. This TCR was recovered from a man aged 40-49 years who had recovered from COVID-19. The sequencing input was PBMCs or T cells enriched from blood (not recorded which). The CDR3 amino acid sequence is: CSVDTVLVATDSYNEQFF. The nucleotide sequence reads as follows: TGCAGCGTTGACACAGTTCTCGTAGCGACTGATTCCTACAATGAGCAGTTCTTC.